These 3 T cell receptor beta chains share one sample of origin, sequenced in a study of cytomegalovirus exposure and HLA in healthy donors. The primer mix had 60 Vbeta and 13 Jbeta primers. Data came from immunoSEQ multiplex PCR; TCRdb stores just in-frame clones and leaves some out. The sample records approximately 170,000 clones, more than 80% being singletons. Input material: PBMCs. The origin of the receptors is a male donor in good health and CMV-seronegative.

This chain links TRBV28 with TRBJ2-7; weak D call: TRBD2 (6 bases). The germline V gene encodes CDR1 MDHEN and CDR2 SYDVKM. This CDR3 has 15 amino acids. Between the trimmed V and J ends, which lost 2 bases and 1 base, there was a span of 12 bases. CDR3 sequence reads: CASSLNQRASYEQYF. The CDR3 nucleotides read TGTGCCAGCAGTTTAAATCAGCGGGCGTCCTACGAGCAGTACTTC.

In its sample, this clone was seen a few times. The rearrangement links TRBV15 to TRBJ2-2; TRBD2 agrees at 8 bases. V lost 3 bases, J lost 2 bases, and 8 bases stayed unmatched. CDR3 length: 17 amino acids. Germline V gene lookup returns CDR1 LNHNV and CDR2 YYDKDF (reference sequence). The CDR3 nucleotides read TGTGCCACCAGCAGCCACCGGACTAGCATTAACACCGGGGAGCTGTTTTTT. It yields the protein CATSSHRTSINTGELFF.

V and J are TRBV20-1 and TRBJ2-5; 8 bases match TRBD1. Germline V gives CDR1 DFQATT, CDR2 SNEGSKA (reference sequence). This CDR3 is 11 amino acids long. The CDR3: CRGRTGETQYF. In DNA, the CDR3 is TGCAGAGGCCGGACAGGGGAGACCCAGTACTTC.